These 4 T cell receptor beta chains share one sample of origin, sequenced in a study of T cells in Graves' hyperthyroidism and ophthalmopathy. The TCR beta CDR3 regions underwent amplification using RNA transcripts as the source. The HTBI set primed first-round TCR CDR3 RT-PCR. TCRdb recomputed calls from the multiplex PCR reads with MiXCR, one row per CDR3 protein. This sample has approximately 700,000 distinct CDR3 sequences, with about 45% found just once. The specimen sequenced was peripheral blood or thyroid tissue (not recorded which). Receptors originate from an adult man with Graves' disease, either hyperthyroidism or ophthalmopathy (not recorded which).

This clonotype was detected ten times or more. V and J are TRBV10-3 and TRBJ2-5; D call uncertain. The CDR3 length is 12 residues. CDR1 is ENHRY and CDR2 is SYGVKD in the germline V gene. Trimming cost V 4 bases and J 1 base, with 4 bases left between them. This CDR3 reads CAISASQETQYF. Here the CDR3 DNA reads TGTGCCATCAGTGCTTCCCAAGAGACCCAGTACTTC.

The V and J genes are TRBV6-5 and TRBJ2-7, with D tentatively TRBD2 (5 bases). This CDR3 has 13 residues. CDR1 is MNHEY and CDR2 is SVGAGI in the germline V gene. Trimming left V 2 bases short and J 5 bases short, with 10 bases between. CDR3 amino acids: CASSYRVGNEQYF. Written as DNA, the CDR3 is TGTGCCAGCAGTTACCGTGTCGGGAACGAGCAGTACTTC.

The rearrangement links TRBV7-2 to TRBJ1-1; TRBD1 aligns across 8 bases. Germline loops: CDR1 SGHTA, CDR2 FQGNSA. There are 19 residues in the CDR3. With V trimmed by 5 bases and J by 2 bases, 19 bases remained unmatched. The CDR3 protein is CASSTPGQGFSGANTEAFF. The DNA for the CDR3 is TGTGCCAGCAGCACCCCCGGACAGGGCTTCTCTGGGGCCAACACTGAAGCTTTCTTT. The full variable domain, with the rest looked up from reference TRBV7-2 and TRBJ1-1, is GAGVSQSPSNKVTEKGKDVELRCDPISGHTALYWYRQSLGQGLEFLIYFQGNSAPDKSGLPSDRFSAERTGGSVSTLTIQRTQQEDSAVYLCASSTPGQGFSGANTEAFFGQGTRLTVV.

This clonotype was detected only a few times. The CDR3 nucleotides read TGTGCCAGCAGTCCGGGACAGGTAACCTACGAGCAGTACTTC. It codes for CASSPGQVTYEQYF. The chain combines TRBV2 with TRBJ2-7, with 8 bases that match TRBD1. The CDR3 contains 14 residues. CDR1 is SNHLY and CDR2 is FYNNEI in the germline V gene. V lost 5 bases, J lost 2 bases, and 5 bases stayed unmatched.